These T cell receptor beta chains were read from a single sample in a study of T cells in Graves' hyperthyroidism and ophthalmopathy. TCRdb re-derived calls from the multiplex PCR reads in MiXCR, one entry per CDR3 protein. The sample lists roughly 350,000 distinct CDR3 sequences, around 13% seen once, with around 23% in the top ten. What was sequenced was blood. The receptors originated from a woman under 40 with Graves' hyperthyroidism. Each CDR3 is given without its conserved first and last residue.

J gene: TRBJ2-3; V gene: TRBV29-1; CDR3 protein: SVEEGGGRRTDTQY
J gene: TRBJ2-7; V gene: TRBV6-1; CDR3 protein: ASSRDCTLPYEQY
J gene: TRBJ1-1; V gene: TRBV6-2/TRBV6-3; CDR3 protein: ASRGYTEAF
J gene: TRBJ2-7; V gene: TRBV5-6; CDR3 protein: ASSYGQGADEQY
J gene: TRBJ2-7; V gene: TRBV30; CDR3 protein: AWKPSPAGGEQY
J gene: TRBJ2-6; V gene: TRBV6-2/TRBV6-3; CDR3 protein: ASSYRGQGSGANVLT
J gene: TRBJ2-3; V gene: TRBV6-2/TRBV6-3; CDR3 protein: ASTPGQGPDTQY
J gene: TRBJ2-3; V gene: TRBV14; CDR3 protein: ASSQDLGTRAGDTQY
J gene: TRBJ2-1; V gene: TRBV20-1; CDR3 protein: SAWDSVGNEQF
J gene: TRBJ1-4; V gene: TRBV2; CDR3 protein: ASSDPGRVEKLF
J gene: TRBJ2-1; V gene: TRBV20-1; CDR3 protein: SASLAGVINEQF
J gene: TRBJ1-1; V gene: TRBV28; CDR3 protein: ASRTGRSEAF
J gene: TRBJ2-1; V gene: TRBV7-3; CDR3 protein: ASSLSSGNNEQF
J gene: TRBJ2-7; V gene: TRBV28; CDR3 protein: ASSSALAGQGRYEQY
J gene: TRBJ2-1; V gene: TRBV28; CDR3 protein: ASDPGVRSNEQF
J gene: TRBJ1-1; V gene: TRBV6-1; CDR3 protein: ASSFGTLTNTEAF
J gene: TRBJ1-2; V gene: TRBV4-2; CDR3 protein: ASSRTAEDYGYT
J gene: TRBJ2-3; V gene: TRBV29-1; CDR3 protein: SVERGTSSTDTQY
J gene: TRBJ1-5; V gene: TRBV12-3/TRBV12-4; CDR3 protein: ASSSEAGGNQPQH
J gene: TRBJ2-1; V gene: TRBV2; CDR3 protein: ADRQRSYNEQF
J gene: TRBJ2-7; V gene: TRBV6-2/TRBV6-3; CDR3 protein: ARLAVEQY
J gene: TRBJ2-4; V gene: TRBV5-4; CDR3 protein: ASKTGGKNIQY